This T cell receptor beta chain was obtained from a study of T cell repertoires in cytomegalovirus infection. For the study at large: Indications came from public TCR beta signatures; they pointed to CMV infection and to a matching HLA type.

This clonotype was detected only once. Its antigen remains unknown. TCRdb independently ran MiXCR on the reads; one entry per CDR3 protein. The sample records some 500,000 distinct CDR3 sequences, 40% being singletons. Findings of the study overall: HLA-C-restricted CMV clonotypes gave the most frequent clonotype in two of eight donors. CMV carriers with the relevant HLA were identified by cumulative public TCR beta family frequency.

The CDR3 extends over 17 amino acids. V was cut by 6 bases and J by 3 bases, with 21 bases left in between. Looked up from germline, CDR1 is MNHGY and CDR2 is SAAAGT. The V call is TRBV6-8, the J call TRBJ2-1; D is perhaps TRBD2 (5 bases). This TCR came from a human donor in good health (CMV status not recorded). Some clones in this sample may be carry-over from other donors' samples. Sequencing was performed on cultured PBMCs, taken from culture after CMV antigen stimulation. The DNA of the CDR3 is TGTGCCAGCAGCCGAAAAGCCGGGGATACAGTCTACAATGAGCAGTTCTTC. Encoded protein: CASSRKAGDTVYNEQFF.